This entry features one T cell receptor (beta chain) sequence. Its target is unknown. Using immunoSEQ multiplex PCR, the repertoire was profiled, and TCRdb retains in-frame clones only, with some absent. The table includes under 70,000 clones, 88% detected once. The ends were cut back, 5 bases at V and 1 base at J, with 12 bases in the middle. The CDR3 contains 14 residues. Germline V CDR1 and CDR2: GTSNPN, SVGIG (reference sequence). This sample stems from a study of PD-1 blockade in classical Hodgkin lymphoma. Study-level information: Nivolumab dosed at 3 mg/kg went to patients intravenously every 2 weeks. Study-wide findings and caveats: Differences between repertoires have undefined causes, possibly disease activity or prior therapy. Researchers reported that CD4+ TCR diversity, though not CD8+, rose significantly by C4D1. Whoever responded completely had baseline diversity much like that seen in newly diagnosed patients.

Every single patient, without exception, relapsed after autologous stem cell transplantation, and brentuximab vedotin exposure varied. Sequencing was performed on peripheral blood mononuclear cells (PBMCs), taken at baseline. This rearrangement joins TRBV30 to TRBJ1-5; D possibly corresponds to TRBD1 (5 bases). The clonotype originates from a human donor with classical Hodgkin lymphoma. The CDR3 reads CAWGGDISNQPQHF. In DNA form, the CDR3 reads TGTGCCTGGGGGGGGGATATAAGCAATCAGCCCCAGCATTTT.